This TCR beta chain was recovered during a study of control samples from healthy donors and cancer patients. The CDR3 runs to 15 residues. V lost 2 bases and J 1 base, leaving 9 bases between the germline ends. Per germline, CDR1 MNHNS and CDR2 SASEGT. Sequenced by immunoSEQ multiplex PCR; TCRdb stores in-frame clones only, minus some. This table has 150,000 or so clones, around nine tenths appearing once. This receptor was identified in a young woman in good health. The sequenced sample was blood. V usage is TRBV6-1 and J usage is TRBJ2-1; unclear D gene. CDR3 sequence reads: CASSERAYSYNEQFF. The CDR3 DNA sequence: TGTGCCAGCAGTGAACGGGCTTATTCCTACAATGAGCAGTTCTTC.